The rows below give T cell receptor beta chains drawn from one sample of a study of shared clonotypes between healthy human individuals. Sequenced by immunoSEQ multiplex PCR; TCRdb stores in-frame clones only, minus some. There are about 1.1 million clones in the sample; approximately 80% occur only once, and more than 0.85% lies in the top ten. Input material: memory CD4+ T cells from PBMCs. The receptor set was obtained from a man younger than 35 in good health. Some clones in this sample may be carry-over from other donors' samples. Each CDR3 is given with its conserved first and last residue. The D gene is left open where the match is weak. A clone size is listed for some rows: how often the clone was seen (once, few, many), or a class if it is expanded.

d_call,j_call,clone_size,v_call,cdr3_nt,cdr3_aa
TRBD1,TRBJ2-7,.,TRBV28,TGTGCCAGCAGTCTCTGGACAGGCCAAACTTCCAACTACGAGCAGTACTTC,CASSLWTGQTSNYEQYF
.,TRBJ1-1,.,TRBV18,TGTGCCAGCTCACCTACATTGGGGCCAGCACCTGAAGCTTTCTTT,CASSPTLGPAPEAFF
.,TRBJ2-6,few,TRBV7-9,TGTGCCAGCAGGAGCTCCGGGACAGGGGCCAACGTCCTGACTTTC,CASRSSGTGANVLTF
.,TRBJ1-5,.,TRBV19,TGTGCCAGTAGTACCATTAGCAATCAGCCCCAGCATTTT,CASSTISNQPQHF
TRBD1,TRBJ2-7,.,TRBV7-2,TGTGCCAGCAGCCCATACAGGGGGTGGTCCTACGAGCAGTACTTC,CASSPYRGWSYEQYF
.,TRBJ2-3,.,TRBV18,TGTGCCAGCTCACCCAACCCGAACACAGATACGCAGTATTTT,CASSPNPNTDTQYF
.,TRBJ1-1,.,TRBV7-9,TGTGCCAGCAGCTTAGCGGTCAGGAACACTGAAGCTTTCTTT,CASSLAVRNTEAFF
.,TRBJ2-1,.,TRBV28,TGTGCCAGCAGTTTGGGCGGGCGCGAATACAATGAGCAGTTCTTC,CASSLGGREYNEQFF
TRBD2,TRBJ2-7,.,TRBV6-1,TGTGCCAGCAGTGAACGGGGGGGGCAGTACTTC,CASSERGGQYF
.,TRBJ2-7,.,TRBV28,TGTGCCAGCAGTTCACCGCCCTACGAGCAGTACTTC,CASSSPPYEQYF
.,TRBJ2-7,once,TRBV7-9,TGTGCCAGCACCCCCTTAAGCCCTTTACGTTACGAGCAGTACTTC,CASTPLSPLRYEQYF
TRBD2,TRBJ2-5,.,TRBV7-2,TGTGCCAGCAGCTTGGGGCGGGAGACGGAGACCCAGTACTTC,CASSLGRETETQYF
.,TRBJ2-2,once,TRBV4-2,TGTGCCAGCAGCCACGGGCCGACTAACACCGGGGAGCTGTTTTTT,CASSHGPTNTGELFF
.,TRBJ2-4,few,TRBV2,TGTGCCAGCTCCCTGGGGGACATTCAGTACTTC,CASSLGDIQYF
TRBD1,TRBJ2-2,.,TRBV18,TGTGCCAGCTCAGACCTGGGACAGGCAGACGGGGAGCTGTTTTTT,CASSDLGQADGELFF
TRBD1,TRBJ1-5,once,TRBV15,TGTGCCACCAGCAGGGGGACAGTTAGCAATCAGCCCCAGCATTTT,CATSRGTVSNQPQHF
TRBD1,TRBJ2-7,.,TRBV19,TGTGCCAGTAGTACCGGGACAGACCCTCAGGGGCAGTACTTC,CASSTGTDPQGQYF